A single sample gave rise to the 14 T cell receptor beta chains below, sequenced in a study of blood T cell repertoires in COVID-19. Repertoires were generated with immunoSEQ multiplex PCR, while TCRdb's copy carries only in-frame clones and drops some. In the table there are about 160,000 clones, under 95% of which are singletons. Specimen: peripheral blood. The receptors here all came from a man aged 18-30 years with acute or convalescent COVID-19.

In this sample, this clone turned up once. J is TRBJ1-6 and V is TRBV7-2; 10 positions match TRBD1. The CDR3 runs 15 residues. V was pared by 5 bases and J by 8 bases, with 6 bases of the junction left unmatched. CDR1 is SGHTA, CDR2 FQGNSA, per germline. CDR3 sequence (DNA): TGTGCCAGCAGCCCGGACAGGGGGGAGGATTCACCCCTCCACTTT. It codes for CASSPDRGEDSPLHF.

This clone was found once. J is TRBJ2-1 and V is TRBV3-1 (or the pseudogene TRBV3-2); TRBD2 agrees at 9 bases. The CDR3 is 16 residues long. Per the germline V gene, CDR1 is LGHDT and CDR2 is YNNKEL (reference sequence). Losses at the gene ends were 3 bases for V and 6 bases for J; bases not matched to a gene: 9. CDR3 protein: CASSHHSGSSGNEQFF. In nucleotides, the CDR3 is TGTGCCAGCAGCCACCATAGCGGGAGCTCGGGCAATGAGCAGTTCTTC.

The V gene is TRBV6-5, the J gene TRBJ1-6; 10 bases are a match to TRBD1. V trimming: 5 bases; J trimming: 10 bases; junction bases outside the gene matches: 8. CDR3 length: 15 residues. CDR1 MNHEY and CDR2 SVGAGI come from the germline V gene. The CDR3: CASSPGTGDDSPLHF. Written as DNA, the CDR3 is TGTGCCAGCAGTCCCGGGACAGGGGACGACTCACCCCTCCACTTT.

The gene calls are TRBV21-1 and TRBJ2-5; the table's D call of TRBD2 was not tested on the DNA. TRBV21-1 is an annotated pseudogene. The CDR3 loop spans 19 amino acids. CDR3 nucleotide sequence: TGTGCCAGCAGCAAAGGGTCCGGGACTAGCGTAGGACGGTGGGAGACCCAGTACTTC. It codes for CASSKGSGTSVGRWETQYF.

The V gene is TRBV5-1, the J gene TRBJ1-2; D might be TRBD1 (6 bases). Trimming pared 4 bases from V and 8 bases from J, leaving 24 bases between. CDR3 length equals 16 residues. Germline CDR1 and CDR2: SGHRS and YFSETQ. CDR3 in amino acids: CASSPKTQTGSFGYTF. The DNA for the CDR3 is TGCGCCAGCAGCCCCAAAACCCAGACAGGCTCCTTCGGCTACACCTTC.

The J gene is TRBJ2-2, the V gene TRBV14, with D unresolved. CDR3 length: 16 amino acids. Trimming cost V 1 base and J 1 base, with 10 bases left between them. Looked up from germline, CDR1 is SGHDN and CDR2 is FVKESK. The CDR3 reads CASSQVGLMNTGELFF. In DNA form, the CDR3 reads TGTGCCAGCAGCCAAGTGGGCTTGATGAACACCGGGGAGCTGTTTTTT.

This chain links TRBV19 with TRBJ1-1, with D possibly being TRBD1 (5 bases). The CDR3 runs to 14 residues. Trimming removed 9 bases at V and 4 bases at J, with 18 bases between. CDR1 is LNHDA, CDR2 SQIVND, per germline (reference sequence). DNA of the CDR3: TGTGCCAGCACTCCCCAGGGTATAGGCACTGAAGCTTTCTTT. Residues: CASTPQGIGTEAFF.

Points on this clone: A read error may produce the germline difference seen at one junction end. The chain joins TRBV11-3 to TRBJ2-3; D is undetermined. CDR1 is SGHNT and CDR2 is YENEEA in the germline V gene. There are 13 residues in the CDR3. The CDR3 spells CASSLDGTDTQYF. CDR3 coding DNA: TGTGCCAGCAGTTTAGACGGCACAGATACGCAGTATTTT.

The table lists this clone with a count of one. The genes are TRBV5-4 and TRBJ2-1; D possibly corresponds to TRBD1 (5 bases). Germline CDR1 is SGHNT and CDR2 is YYREEE (reference sequence). This CDR3 region has 14 residues. V lost 4 bases, J lost 5 bases, and 13 bases lay in between. This CDR3 is CASSNNGRDNEQFF. CDR3 in DNA: TGTGCCAGCAGCAACAACGGCAGGGACAATGAGCAGTTCTTC. Supplemented by reference TRBV5-4 and TRBJ2-1, the full variable domain reads ETGVTQSPTHLIKTRGQQVTLRCSSQSGHNTVSWYQQALGQGPQFIFQYYREEENGRGNFPPRFSGLQFPNYSSELNVNALELDDSALYLCASSNNGRDNEQFFGPGTRLTVL.

The chain employs TRBV7-8 and TRBJ2-1; TRBD2 is a possible D gene (5 bases). There are 15 residues in the CDR3. CDR1 is SGHVS and CDR2 is FQNEAQ in the germline V gene. V was clipped by 3 bases and J by 7 bases, with 16 bases between them. CDR3 nucleotides: TGTGCCAGCAGCTTGGACCGAACGCCGGGGAATGAGCAGTTCTTC. Its protein product is CASSLDRTPGNEQFF.

The chain is built from TRBV9 and TRBJ1-1; D is uncertain. V was cut by 3 bases and J by 2 bases, with 11 bases left in between. This CDR3 has 14 amino acids. The germline gives CDR1 SGDLS, CDR2 YYNGEE. CDR3 sequence reads: CASSGGGRNTEAFF. In nucleotides, the CDR3 is TGTGCCAGCAGCGGAGGAGGGAGAAACACTGAAGCTTTCTTT.

The J gene is TRBJ1-1, the V gene TRBV6-5; the D is unclear. CDR1 is MNHEY, CDR2 SVGAGI, per germline. V was trimmed by 0 bases and J by 8 bases, leaving 10 bases between them. CDR3 length: 13 residues. This chain's CDR3 is CASSYSGEQEAFF. The CDR3 bases are TGTGCCAGCAGTTACTCCGGAGAGCAGGAAGCTTTCTTT.

This clone appeared once. V and J are TRBV6-5 and TRBJ2-7; 8 bases are a match to TRBD1. The CDR3 consists of 14 residues. The trim removed 4 bases at V and 1 base at J, leaving 3 bases unmatched. Germline V gives CDR1 MNHEY, CDR2 SVGAGI. CDR3 protein: CASSSGGASYEQYF. The DNA of the CDR3 is TGTGCCAGCAGTTCAGGGGGCGCGTCCTACGAGCAGTACTTC.

This chain joins TRBV18 and TRBJ1-4; 7 bases are shared with TRBD1. Germline V gene sequence: CDR1 KGHSH, CDR2 LQKENI. With 3 bases clipped from V and 0 bases from J, the junction kept 4 bases outside the gene matches. The CDR3 is 16 amino acids. The CDR3 DNA reads TGTGCCAGCTCACCGGTGCAGGGGGCAACTAATGAAAAACTGTTTTTT. Protein: CASSPVQGATNEKLFF.